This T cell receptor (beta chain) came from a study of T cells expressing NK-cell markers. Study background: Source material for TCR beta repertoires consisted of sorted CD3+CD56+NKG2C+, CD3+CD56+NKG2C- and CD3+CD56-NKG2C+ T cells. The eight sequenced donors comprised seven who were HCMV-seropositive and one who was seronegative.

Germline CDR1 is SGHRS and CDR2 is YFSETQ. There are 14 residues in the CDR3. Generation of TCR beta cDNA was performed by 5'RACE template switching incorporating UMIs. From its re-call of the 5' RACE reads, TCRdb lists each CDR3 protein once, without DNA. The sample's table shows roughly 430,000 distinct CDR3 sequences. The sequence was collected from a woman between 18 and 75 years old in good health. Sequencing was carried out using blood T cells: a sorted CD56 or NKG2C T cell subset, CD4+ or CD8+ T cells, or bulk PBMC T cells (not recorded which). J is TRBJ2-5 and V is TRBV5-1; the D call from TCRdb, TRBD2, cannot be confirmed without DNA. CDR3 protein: CASGSSGSQETQYF.